Presented here are 30 T cell receptor beta chains from one specimen sequenced in a study of cytomegalovirus exposure and HLA in healthy donors. Generated by immunoSEQ multiplex PCR, the TCRdb table keeps only in-frame clones and is missing some. The table has about 150,000 clones, around 84% seen once. Source material: PBMCs. Source of these receptors: a human donor in good health.

The chain employs TRBV6-6 and TRBJ2-4; D is perhaps TRBD2 (5 bases). In germline, CDR1 is MNHNY, CDR2 SVGAGI (reference sequence). The CDR3 has 15 residues. V shed 7 bases and J shed 1 base, with 14 bases lying between them. In DNA, the CDR3 is TGTGCCAGCACCGACACCGGAGGTGCCAAAAACATTCAGTACTTC. It yields the protein CASTDTGGAKNIQYF.

This chain uses TRBV9 with TRBJ1-1; TRBD1 agrees at 7 bases. Germline CDR1 SGDLS, CDR2 YYNGEE. Germline trimming cut 6 bases from V and 0 bases from J; bases unmatched to any gene: 8. The length of the CDR3 is 15 residues. CDR3 sequence: CASNAGGRLNTEAFF. The CDR3 bases are TGTGCCAGCAACGCAGGGGGTCGATTGAACACTGAAGCTTTCTTT. The full variable domain, completed using reference TRBV9 and TRBJ1-1, is DSGVTQTPKHLITATGQRVTLRCSPRSGDLSVYWYQQSLDQGLQFLIQYYNGEERAKGNILERFSAQQFPDLHSELNLSSLELGDSALYFCASNAGGRLNTEAFFGQGTRLTVV.

The V call is TRBV18, the J call TRBJ1-3; perhaps TRBD1 as D (6 bases). Trimming took 0 bases from V and 7 from J, leaving 10 bases between them. The germline V gene has CDR1 KGHSH and CDR2 LQKENI. This CDR3 comprises 14 residues. The CDR3 bases are TGTGCCAGCTCACCACCGAAGGGGGGGAACACCATATATTTT. It yields the protein CASSPPKGGNTIYF.

The V gene is TRBV28, the J gene TRBJ1-2, with D possibly being TRBD1 (5 bases). The germline V and J ends were trimmed by 5 bases and 3 bases, with 19 bases remaining between them. The CDR3 runs to 16 residues. Per germline, CDR1 MDHEN and CDR2 SYDVKM. The CDR3 reads CASSPSGGTVYYGYTF. CDR3 coding DNA: TGTGCCAGCAGTCCCTCCGGGGGTACAGTATACTATGGCTACACCTTC.

V and J are TRBV15 and TRBJ1-2, with 10 bases lining up with TRBD1. Germline CDR1 reads LNHNV; CDR2 reads YYDKDF (reference sequence). V was clipped by 8 bases and J by 6 bases; unmatched bases: 6. This CDR3 has 13 residues. The CDR3 region is CATRKTGGNGYTF. The CDR3 DNA reads as TGTGCCACCCGCAAGACAGGGGGCAATGGCTACACCTTC.

The gene calls are TRBV19 and TRBJ2-5; 11 bases agree with TRBD2. The CDR3 loop spans 17 amino acids. CDR1 and CDR2 (germline): LNHDA, SQIVND (reference sequence). After removal of 5 bases from V and 5 bases from J, the junction contained 13 bases not matched to a gene. As DNA, the CDR3 is TGTGCCAGTAGTCTCGGACTAGCGGGCGGACGGTCGGAGACCCAGTACTTC. Residues: CASSLGLAGGRSETQYF.

This sequence joins TRBV6-5 and TRBJ1-2, with 7 bases that match TRBD1. This CDR3 contains 13 residues. V was pared by 6 bases and J by 3 bases, with 4 bases of the junction left unmatched. Germline CDR1 MNHEY, CDR2 SVGAGI. CDR3 bases: TGTGCCAGCAGGGGGACAGCTTACTATGGCTACACCTTC. This gives the protein CASRGTAYYGYTF.

This rearrangement joins TRBV25-1 to TRBJ2-3, with TRBD1 matching over 8 bases. Germline V CDR1 and CDR2: MGHDK, SYGVNS. The CDR3 contains 13 residues. Trimming cost V 4 bases and J 3 bases; bases outside gene matches: 0. CDR3 sequence (DNA): TGTGCCAGCAGTGGACAGGGGACAGATACGCAGTATTTT. It translates to CASSGQGTDTQYF.

J is TRBJ1-2 and V is TRBV10-2; 9 nucleotides line up with TRBD1. After removal of 2 bases from V and 5 bases from J, the junction contained 3 bases not matched to a gene. This CDR3 has 14 residues. The germline V gene has CDR1 WSHSY and CDR2 SAAADI. The CDR3 is CASSERDRVYGYTF. As DNA, the CDR3 is TGCGCCAGCAGTGAGAGGGACAGGGTATATGGCTACACCTTC.

The chain couples TRBV7-9 to TRBJ2-4, with no clear D. Looked up from germline, CDR1 is SEHNR and CDR2 is FQNEAQ (reference sequence). The CDR3 runs to 15 residues. V gave up 5 bases and J gave up 0 bases, with 11 bases separating them. Here the CDR3 DNA reads TGTGCCAGCAGCGTGAAGACTGGAGCCAAAAACATTCAGTACTTC. Its protein product is CASSVKTGAKNIQYF.

The chain recombines TRBV5-1 with TRBJ2-5; possible D gene TRBD2, 6 bases. The CDR3 extends over 14 amino acids. Germline-derived CDR1 and CDR2 are SGHRS and YFSETQ. Trimming removed 4 bases at V and 4 bases at J, with 14 bases between. CDR3 sequence reads: CASSPTAGGETQYF. CDR3 DNA: TGCGCCAGCAGCCCGACGGCCGGGGGAGAGACCCAGTACTTC.

CDR3 amino acids: CASSELGGAYGYTF. CDR3 in DNA: TGTGCCAGCAGTGAATTGGGCGGGGCCTATGGCTACACCTTC. J is TRBJ1-2 and V is TRBV25-1, with D maybe TRBD1 (5 bases). The CDR3 length is 14 residues. The germline gives CDR1 MGHDK, CDR2 SYGVNS. V was trimmed by 1 base and J by 4 bases, leaving 10 bases between them.

The chain recombines TRBV7-6 with TRBJ2-2; D is uncertain. Germline loops: CDR1 SGHVS, CDR2 FNYEAQ. CDR3 length: 15 residues. The germline V and J ends were trimmed by 2 bases and 5 bases, with 12 bases remaining between them. The CDR3 nucleotides are TGTGCCAGCAGCTTAAGTGGCTTATTAACCGGGGAGCTGTTTTTT. It translates to CASSLSGLLTGELFF.

This clone was seen a handful of times. The chain combines TRBV6-5 with TRBJ1-5; perhaps TRBD1 as D (6 bases). Germline values: CDR1 MNHEY, CDR2 SVGAGI. Trimming took 8 bases from V and 6 from J, leaving 11 bases between them. This CDR3 contains 12 residues. Written as DNA, the CDR3 is TGTGCCAGCGGGAGGGGGGCTCAGCCCCAGCATTTT. Translating gives CASGRGAQPQHF.

The chain uses TRBV5-1 and TRBJ2-6; D call uncertain. Trimming took off 5 bases at V and 1 base at J, with 13 bases between the two ends. The CDR3 has 16 residues. The V gene's germline CDR1 is SGHRS and CDR2 YFSETQ. The CDR3 reads CASSMIPGSGANVLTF. The CDR3 bases are TGCGCCAGCAGTATGATACCAGGATCTGGGGCCAACGTCCTGACTTTC.

V usage is TRBV6-5 and J usage is TRBJ1-4; 11 nucleotides align to TRBD1. The V gene's germline CDR1 is MNHEY and CDR2 SVGAGI. CDR3 length: 15 amino acids. V trimming: 6 bases; J trimming: 5 bases; junction bases outside the gene matches: 5. The chain's CDR3 is CASRRWDRGNEKLFF. DNA for the CDR3: TGTGCCAGCAGAAGGTGGGACAGGGGGAATGAAAAACTGTTTTTT.

The chain links TRBV7-9 to TRBJ2-7; 8 positions agree with TRBD1. The CDR3 totals 14 residues. J gave up 0 bases and V 5 bases, and 3 bases lay outside the gene matches. CDR1 is SEHNR, CDR2 FQNEAQ, per germline (reference sequence). CDR3 sequence reads: CASSRQGSSYEQYF. The DNA for the CDR3 is TGTGCCAGCAGCCGACAGGGGAGCTCCTACGAGCAGTACTTC.

This chain joins TRBV6-1 and TRBJ1-5, with a weak D call TRBD1 (6 bases). CDR3 size: 13 residues. The V end lost 8 bases, the J end lost 5 bases, and 13 bases lay between the germline ends. In germline, CDR1 is MNHNS, CDR2 SASEGT. The CDR3 DNA reads as TGTGCCAGCCGGGACAACTCTTATCAGCCCCAGCATTTT. Translated, it gives CASRDNSYQPQHF.

This chain links TRBV7-2 with TRBJ1-1; D not resolved. V was cut by 5 bases and J by 1 base, with 20 bases left in between. Per the germline V gene, CDR1 is SGHTA and CDR2 is FQGNSA. The CDR3 spans 17 residues. CDR3 DNA sequence: TGTGCCAGCAGCATATCGATAAGCGGATGGGGGAACACTGAAGCTTTCTTT. Protein: CASSISISGWGNTEAFF.

V usage is TRBV4-1 and J usage is TRBJ2-1; possible D gene TRBD2, 6 bases. The CDR3 runs 12 residues. V was trimmed by 4 bases and J by 7 bases, leaving 8 bases between them. Germline CDR1 and CDR2: MGHRA and YSYEKL. In nucleotides, the CDR3 is TGCGCCAGCAGCCCGGGGACTAATGAGCAGTTCTTC. Residues: CASSPGTNEQFF.

The rearrangement joins TRBV5-1 to TRBJ2-5, with a tentative D call TRBD1 (6 bases). CDR1 is SGHRS and CDR2 is YFSETQ in the germline V gene. Trimming took 4 bases from V and 5 from J, leaving 18 bases between them. There are 15 residues in the CDR3. The CDR3 spells CASSPVRGGSETQYF. CDR3 coding DNA: TGCGCCAGCAGCCCCGTAAGAGGGGGTTCCGAGACCCAGTACTTC.

The chain has TRBV18 and TRBJ1-2; 7 bases line up with TRBD1. With V trimmed by 1 base and J by 5 bases, 4 bases remained unmatched. This CDR3 region has 14 residues. The germline V gene has CDR1 KGHSH and CDR2 LQKENI. CDR3 in DNA: TGTGCCAGCTCACCACGGGACAGAGATTATGGCTACACCTTC. This sequence encodes CASSPRDRDYGYTF.

The V call is TRBV4-3, the J call TRBJ1-2; D might be TRBD1 (5 bases). The CDR3 consists of 14 residues. Trimming stripped 0 bases from V and 8 bases from J, with 13 bases between. The germline CDR1 and CDR2 sequences are LGHNA and YSLEER. This CDR3 reads CASSQEVRALGYTF. CDR3 in DNA: TGCGCCAGCAGCCAAGAAGTCAGGGCCTTAGGCTACACCTTC.

The chain couples TRBV7-9 to TRBJ2-3; a weak D match, TRBD2 (5 bases). Germline loops: CDR1 SEHNR, CDR2 FQNEAQ (reference sequence). Trimming stripped 5 bases from V and 5 bases from J, with 11 bases between. The CDR3 contains 13 residues. CDR3 region: CASSPVALDTQYF. The CDR3 nucleotides read TGTGCCAGCAGCCCCGTAGCGTTAGATACGCAGTATTTT. Using reference TRBV7-9 and TRBJ2-3 for the parts outside the CDR3, the full variable domain is DTGVSQNPRHKITKRGQNVTFRCDPISEHNRLYWYRQTLGQGPEFLTYFQNEAQLEKSRLLSDRFSAERPKGSFSTLEIQRTEQGDSAMYLCASSPVALDTQYFGPGTRLTVL.

This clone was observed a single time. The V and J genes are TRBV7-2 and TRBJ2-7; no firm D call. The CDR3 has 12 residues. Trimming removed 6 bases from V and 6 bases from J, with 12 bases in between. Germline assignment: CDR1 SGHTA and CDR2 FQGNSA. This CDR3 reads CASSPYRGEQYF. CDR3 sequence (DNA): TGTGCCAGCAGTCCCTACCGTGGCGAGCAGTACTTC.

This chain connects TRBV6-4 to TRBJ2-3; 9 bases are a match to TRBD2. This CDR3 is built from 15 residues. Germline CDR1 reads MRHNA; CDR2 reads SNTAGT. V shed 0 bases and J 3 bases; nucleotides not matched to a gene: 1. The CDR3 spells CASSDSSGGTDTQYF. The CDR3 DNA sequence: TGTGCCAGCAGTGACTCTAGCGGGGGAACAGATACGCAGTATTTT.

The chain carries TRBV2 and TRBJ2-7; 10 bases agree with TRBD1. Trimming took 4 bases from V and 1 from J; bases not matched to a gene: 1. The CDR3 spans 14 residues. Germline loops: CDR1 SNHLY, CDR2 FYNNEI. The CDR3 DNA follows: TGTGCCAGCAGTGGGGGACAGGGGTCCTACGAGCAGTACTTC. This sequence encodes CASSGGQGSYEQYF.

This clone was counted between two and nine times. The chain has TRBV5-1 and TRBJ1-1, with D possibly matching TRBD1 (6 bases). V lost 1 base and J 1 base, leaving 8 bases between the germline ends. Germline CDR1 is SGHRS and CDR2 is YFSETQ. This CDR3 spans 14 amino acids. The CDR3 reads CASSLLQGNTEAFF. The CDR3 bases are TGCGCCAGCAGCTTGTTACAGGGGAACACTGAAGCTTTCTTT.

DNA for the CDR3: TGTGCCAGCAGCGTTCTGACAGGGGCTAATGAAAAACTGTTTTTT. Protein sequence: CASSVLTGANEKLFF. V usage is TRBV9 and J usage is TRBJ1-4, with 8 positions matching TRBD1. The CDR3 runs 15 residues. Germline loops: CDR1 SGDLS, CDR2 YYNGEE. Trimming removed 2 bases from V and 3 bases from J; junction bases left unmatched: 3.

The gene calls are TRBV5-1 and TRBJ2-7, with D possibly being TRBD1 (6 bases). The CDR3 is 15 amino acids. V was trimmed by 4 bases and J by 2 bases, leaving 16 bases between them. From germline, CDR1 is SGHRS and CDR2 YFSETQ. The CDR3 loop reads CASSGRPGQAYEQYF. CDR3 in DNA: TGCGCCAGCAGCGGACGTCCGGGACAAGCCTACGAGCAGTACTTC.